This T cell receptor beta chain was identified during a study of cytomegalovirus exposure and HLA in healthy donors. Researchers ran the PCR with 60 Vbeta and 13 Jbeta primers. Profiled with immunoSEQ multiplex PCR; TCRdb holds only in-frame clones, not every one. Of 110,000 to 150,000 clones in the sample, around 82% are singletons; the top ten hold around 7%. This CDR3 spans 14 amino acids. The V end lost 4 bases, the J end lost 7 bases, and 16 bases lay between the germline ends. Per the germline V gene, CDR1 is MGHDK and CDR2 is SYGVNS. With regard to this clone: The antigen is undetermined.

Study outcomes and limitations: When a later analysis compared HLA-associated TCR beta chains with equally common others, the HLA-associated chains turned out to be more clonally expanded and to have lower generation probabilities. In a later analysis, parvovirus B19, influenza, CMV and Epstein-Barr virus appeared linked to several top co-occurrence clusters.

This chain joins TRBV25-1 and TRBJ1-2, with D possibly TRBD1 on 5 matching bases. Material: PBMCs. This TCR was sampled from a man aged 35 to 55 in good health and CMV-seropositive. The CDR3 here is CASSADSGGVGYTF. The CDR3 DNA sequence: TGTGCCAGCAGTGCAGACTCGGGAGGGGTTGGCTACACCTTC.